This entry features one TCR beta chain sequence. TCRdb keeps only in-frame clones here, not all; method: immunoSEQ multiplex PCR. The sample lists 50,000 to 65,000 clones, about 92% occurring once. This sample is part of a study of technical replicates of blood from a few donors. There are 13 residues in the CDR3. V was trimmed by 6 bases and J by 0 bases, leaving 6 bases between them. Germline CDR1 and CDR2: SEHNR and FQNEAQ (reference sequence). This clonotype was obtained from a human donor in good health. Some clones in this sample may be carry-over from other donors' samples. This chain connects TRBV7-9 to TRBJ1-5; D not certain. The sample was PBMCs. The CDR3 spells CASSENSNQPQHF. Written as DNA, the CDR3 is TGTGCCAGCAGTGAGAATAGCAATCAGCCCCAGCATTTT. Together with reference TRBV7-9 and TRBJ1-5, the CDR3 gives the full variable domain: DTGVSQNPRHKITKRGQNVTFRCDPISEHNRLYWYRQTLGQGPEFLTYFQNEAQLEKSRLLSDRFSAERPKGSFSTLEIQRTEQGDSAMYLCASSENSNQPQHFGDGTRLSIL.